The 32 T cell receptor beta chains below were found in one sample sequenced in a study of T cell responses to AZD1222 COVID-19 vaccine. Assay used: immunoSEQ multiplex PCR; TCRdb lists only in-frame clones, some missing. The sample shows tens of thousands of clones, less than 90% of them seen only once. This material consisted of peripheral blood, taken 28 days after the second AZD1222 dose. The receptor source for this set is an adult who received the AZD1222 COVID-19 vaccine.

The V gene is TRBV7-9, the J gene TRBJ2-3; D uncertain. The CDR3 is 15 residues long. Germline loops: CDR1 SEHNR, CDR2 FQNEAQ (reference sequence). Trimming took off 1 base at V and 1 base at J, with 9 bases between the two ends. The DNA of the CDR3 is TGTGCCAGCAGCTTAGGATTCTCAGGCACAGATACGCAGTATTTT. Amino acids: CASSLGFSGTDTQYF.

The V gene is TRBV13, the J gene TRBJ1-1; the match to TRBD1 covers 7 bases. The CDR3 is made up of 14 amino acids. V was pared by 7 bases and J by 5 bases, with 10 bases of the junction left unmatched. In germline, CDR1 is PRHDT, CDR2 FYEKMQ (reference sequence). The CDR3 here is CASTPTGTLTEAFF. In DNA, the CDR3 is TGTGCCAGCACACCGACAGGGACCTTGACTGAAGCTTTCTTT.

The chain combines TRBV3-1 (or the pseudogene TRBV3-2) with TRBJ2-1; tentative D call: TRBD2 (6 bases). Trimming shortened V by 8 bases and J by 2 bases, and 16 bases separated the two germline ends. The CDR3 runs to 15 residues. Germline CDR1 and CDR2: LGHDT and YNNKEL (reference sequence). The CDR3 reads CASSSGGHTYNEQFF. The CDR3 DNA reads TGTGCCAGCTCCTCCGGGGGTCATACCTACAATGAGCAGTTCTTC.

This chain uses TRBV12-5 with TRBJ2-1; 10 bases align to TRBD2. The CDR3 is made up of 17 amino acids. Trimming at V came to 2 bases and at J to 4 bases, leaving 8 bases not matched to a gene. Looked up from germline, CDR1 is LGHNT and CDR2 is FRNRAP. This chain's CDR3 is CASGLRGSGGTYNEQFF. The CDR3 DNA is TGTGCTAGTGGTTTGAGGGGTAGCGGGGGGACGTACAATGAGCAGTTCTTC.

The chain combines TRBV6-5 with TRBJ1-1; no clear D gene. The CDR3 sequence is 15 residues long. Trimming pared 0 bases from V and 4 bases from J, leaving 12 bases between. Germline V gene lookup returns CDR1 MNHEY and CDR2 SVGAGI. In nucleotides, the CDR3 is TGTGCCAGCAGTTACTCCCCGGCCCCGGGCACTGAAGCTTTCTTT. This sequence encodes CASSYSPAPGTEAFF.

The rearrangement links TRBV4-1 to TRBJ2-2, with 13 positions matching TRBD2. This CDR3 comprises 19 residues. Germline values: CDR1 MGHRA, CDR2 YSYEKL. Germline trimming cut 1 base from V and 2 bases from J; bases unmatched to any gene: 7. CDR3 nucleotides: TGCGCCAGCAGCCAAGTTGGACTAGCGGGGGCCACTAACACCGGGGAGCTGTTTTTT. It is translated as CASSQVGLAGATNTGELFF.

The V gene is TRBV5-1, the J gene TRBJ2-7; D not certain. From germline, CDR1 is SGHRS and CDR2 YFSETQ. The CDR3 is made up of 15 amino acids. V lost 0 bases, J lost 0 bases, and 10 bases lay in between. For the CDR3, the DNA is TGCGCCAGCAGCTTGGAGCCTTGGAGCTCCTACGAGCAGTACTTC. This gives the protein CASSLEPWSSYEQYF. The full variable domain, in which reference TRBV5-1 and TRBJ2-7 provide the parts outside the CDR3, is KAGVTQTPRYLIKTRGQQVTLSCSPISGHRSVSWYQQTPGQGLQFLFEYFSETQRNKGNFPGRFSGRQFSNSRSEMNVSTLELGDSALYLCASSLEPWSSYEQYFGPGTRLTVT.

Here the CDR3 reads CASSSLAGAYNEQFF. For the CDR3, the DNA is TGTGCCAGCAGTAGTCTAGCGGGGGCCTACAATGAGCAGTTCTTC. The V and J genes are TRBV6-5 and TRBJ2-1, with 10 nucleotides matching TRBD2. V shed 5 bases, J shed 2 bases, and the junction held 3 bases outside the gene matches. In germline, CDR1 is MNHEY, CDR2 SVGAGI. This CDR3 spans 15 amino acids.

The gene calls are TRBV5-1 and TRBJ2-6; D unclear. The ends were cut back, 5 bases at V and 9 bases at J, with 9 bases in the middle. Germline lookup yields CDR1 SGHRS and CDR2 YFSETQ. The CDR3 is made up of 12 amino acids. The CDR3 reads CASRYEGNVLTF. DNA for the CDR3: TGCGCCAGCAGATATGAAGGCAACGTCCTGACTTTC.

The chain recombines TRBV9 with TRBJ2-1; 9 bases match TRBD2. This CDR3 is built from 15 residues. Losses at the gene ends were 1 base for V and 7 bases for J; bases not matched to a gene: 6. Looked up from germline, CDR1 is SGDLS and CDR2 is YYNGEE. CDR3 sequence reads: CASSVFGTSINEQFF. In nucleotides, the CDR3 is TGTGCCAGCAGCGTATTCGGGACTAGCATTAATGAGCAGTTCTTC.

This chain connects TRBV5-4 to TRBJ2-7, with 9 bases lining up with TRBD1. Germline V gene sequence: CDR1 SGHNT, CDR2 YYREEE (reference sequence). Trimming at V came to 4 bases and at J to 3 bases, leaving 8 bases not matched to a gene. The CDR3 sequence is 15 residues long. DNA for the CDR3: TGTGCCAGCAGCCCCGGGACAGGGTCGTTCTACGAGCAGTACTTC. Its protein is CASSPGTGSFYEQYF.

The J gene is TRBJ1-2, the V gene TRBV2, with 9 nucleotides matching TRBD1. This CDR3 region has 15 residues. From germline, CDR1 is SNHLY and CDR2 FYNNEI. V dropped 6 bases and J dropped 5; count of bases not matched to a gene: 10. The CDR3 loop is CASSPQDRGSYGYTF. Written as DNA, the CDR3 is TGTGCCAGCAGCCCTCAGGACAGGGGTAGTTATGGCTACACCTTC.

This chain joins TRBV6-5 and TRBJ1-5, with D hard to call. The CDR3 has 13 amino acids. Germline V lookup: CDR1 MNHEY, CDR2 SVGAGI. The V and J ends lost 6 bases and 5 bases respectively, with 11 bases between them. The CDR3 nucleotides read TGTGCCAGCAGCCTTTACCTGGATCAGCCCCAGCATTTT. The encoded protein is CASSLYLDQPQHF.

The chain recombines TRBV16 with TRBJ1-6; possibly TRBD1 for D (5 bases). Between the trimmed V and J ends, which lost 2 bases and 7 bases, there was a span of 12 bases. The CDR3 contains 15 residues. Germline V CDR1 and CDR2: KGHSY, FQNENV. The CDR3 reads CASSQHPGTNSPLHF. In nucleotides, the CDR3 is TGTGCCAGCAGCCAACATCCGGGGACGAATTCACCCCTCCACTTT. Together with reference TRBV16 and TRBJ1-6, the CDR3 gives the full variable domain: GEEVAQTPKHLVRGEGQKAKLYCAPIKGHSYVFWYQQVLKNEFKFLISFQNENVFDETGMPKERFSAKCLPNSPCSLEIQATKLEDSAVYFCASSQHPGTNSPLHFGNGTRLTVT.

The chain recombines TRBV5-8 with TRBJ2-1; D is perhaps TRBD2 (6 bases). The germline V gene has CDR1 SGHTS and CDR2 YDEGEE. V was pared by 4 bases and J by 13 bases, with 15 bases between. This CDR3 region has 12 residues. CDR3 DNA: TGTGCCAGCAGCGTGACGGGGGAGCTTCAGTTCTTC. Its protein is CASSVTGELQFF.

The chain combines TRBV6-2 or TRBV6-3 with TRBJ1-2, with 10 bases lining up with TRBD1. Trimming cost V 4 bases and J 4 bases; bases outside gene matches: 6. This CDR3 has 15 amino acids. The V gene's germline CDR1 is MNHEY and CDR2 SVGEGT. CDR3 region: CASSSQRTGGYGYTF. The CDR3 DNA is TGTGCCAGCAGTTCTCAAAGGACAGGGGGCTATGGCTACACCTTC.

The CDR3 protein is CASRRGSYEQYF. The CDR3 DNA is TGTGCCAGCCGGCGGGGGTCTTACGAGCAGTACTTC. The chain joins TRBV6-5 to TRBJ2-7; TRBD2 matches at 7 bases. Germline V gives CDR1 MNHEY, CDR2 SVGAGI. The V gene end was trimmed by 8 bases and the J gene end by 4 bases; junction bases not matched to a gene: 5. The CDR3 has 12 amino acids.

The rearrangement uses TRBV11-2 and TRBJ2-5; 7 nucleotides match TRBD2. The CDR3 has 14 amino acids. Germline V gene sequence: CDR1 SGHAT, CDR2 FQNNGV. V lost 5 bases and J lost 4; bases outside the gene matches: 7. CDR3 sequence: CASSLGGFGETQYF. The CDR3 region has the DNA TGTGCCAGCAGCCTCGGGGGGTTTGGAGAGACCCAGTACTTC.

The rearrangement links TRBV9 to TRBJ1-3; unclear D gene. The CDR3 length is 13 residues. Per germline, CDR1 SGDLS and CDR2 YYNGEE. With 0 bases removed from V and 4 bases from J, the gap between germline ends came to 5 bases. The CDR3 region has the DNA TGTGCCAGCAGCGTAGGGCAGGGAAACACCATATATTTT. Protein sequence: CASSVGQGNTIYF.

The V gene is TRBV6-5, the J gene TRBJ1-1; D remains unclear. The CDR3 has 13 residues. Germline CDR1 reads MNHEY; CDR2 reads SVGAGI. The V and J ends lost 6 bases and 6 bases respectively, with 14 bases between them. CDR3 DNA sequence: TGTGCCAGCAGATCGAGAGGTTTTGCTGAAGCTTTCTTT. Protein product: CASRSRGFAEAFF.

This clone was seen only a few times. The chain carries TRBV7-2 and TRBJ1-1; D not certain. The V and J ends lost 1 base and 0 bases respectively, with 3 bases between them. Germline-derived CDR1 and CDR2 are SGHTA and FQGNSA. This CDR3 spans 13 amino acids. The CDR3 is CASSLELNTEAFF. CDR3 nucleotides: TGTGCCAGCAGCTTAGAACTGAACACTGAAGCTTTCTTT.

The CDR3 here is CASSQSGGFGYTF. The CDR3 bases are TGTGCCAGCAGTCAGTCAGGGGGCTTTGGCTACACCTTC. The rearrangement joins TRBV5-4 to TRBJ1-2; 8 nucleotides match TRBD1. The CDR3 sequence is 13 residues long. Germline V gene data show CDR1 as SGHNT and CDR2 as YYREEE (reference sequence). Trimming took 5 bases from V and 7 from J; bases not matched to a gene: 7.

V usage is TRBV30 and J usage is TRBJ2-5; tentative D call: TRBD1 (6 bases). CDR1 GTSNPN and CDR2 SVGIG come from the germline V gene (reference sequence). The CDR3 covers 13 residues. V was clipped by 0 bases and J by 5 bases, with 10 bases between them. The CDR3 DNA reads TGTGCCTGGAGTGTACAGGGTGGCGAGACCCAGTACTTC. This codes for CAWSVQGGETQYF.

This chain connects TRBV20-1 to TRBJ1-2, with a possible D match to TRBD1 (6 bases). Looked up from germline, CDR1 is DFQATT and CDR2 is SNEGSKA (reference sequence). This CDR3 spans 11 amino acids. Between the trimmed V and J ends, which lost 3 bases and 8 bases, there was a span of 10 bases. The CDR3 region is CSARTGMGYTF. CDR3 sequence (DNA): TGCAGTGCTAGGACAGGAATGGGCTACACCTTC.

The chain joins TRBV6-2 or TRBV6-3 to TRBJ1-2; tentatively, D is TRBD1 (5 bases). The V end lost 4 bases, the J end lost 2 bases, and 11 bases lay between the germline ends. The CDR3 length is 14 residues. In germline, CDR1 is MNHEY, CDR2 SVGEGT. The DNA for the CDR3 is TGTGCCAGCAGTTCGGGGGGAACAAACTATGGCTACACCTTC. Protein product: CASSSGGTNYGYTF.

This rearrangement joins TRBV6-4 to TRBJ1-2; D gene uncertain. Germline loops: CDR1 MRHNA, CDR2 SNTAGT. Trimming left V 4 bases short and J 5 bases short, with 8 bases between. The CDR3 covers 12 residues. The CDR3 region has the DNA TGTGCCAGCAGTGCAGAAGGTTATGGCTACACCTTC. Translation gives CASSAEGYGYTF.

This chain uses TRBV4-1 with TRBJ1-1, with 7 bases fitting TRBD1. Germline CDR1 MGHRA, CDR2 YSYEKL. This CDR3 comprises 15 residues. The J segment lost 5 bases and the V segment lost 2 bases, leaving 8 bases of the junction unmatched. CDR3 loop: CASSQPSGGYTEAFF. The DNA for the CDR3 is TGCGCCAGCAGCCAACCTTCAGGGGGTTATACTGAAGCTTTCTTT.

The chain couples TRBV7-2 to TRBJ2-4; 9 nucleotides agree with TRBD1. This CDR3 is built from 17 residues. After removal of 3 bases from V and 0 bases from J, the junction contained 6 bases not matched to a gene. The germline gives CDR1 SGHTA, CDR2 FQGNSA. The CDR3, as DNA: TGTGCCAGCAGCTTGCCGGGACAGGGACTAGCCAAAAACATTCAGTACTTC. This encodes CASSLPGQGLAKNIQYF.

This sequence joins TRBV24-1 and TRBJ2-1; TRBD2 matches at 9 bases. Germline V CDR1 and CDR2: KGHDR, SFDVKD. V shed 3 bases and J 3 bases; nucleotides not matched to a gene: 8. The CDR3 has 17 residues. The CDR3 loop reads CATSDGISGGDYNEQFF. CDR3 nucleotides: TGTGCCACCAGTGATGGAATTAGCGGGGGAGACTACAATGAGCAGTTCTTC.

The V gene is TRBV19, the J gene TRBJ2-7; tentatively, D is TRBD1 (6 bases). The ends were cut back, 1 base at V and 6 bases at J, with 16 bases in the middle. The CDR3 runs to 15 residues. Germline V gene lookup returns CDR1 LNHDA and CDR2 SQIVND (reference sequence). Here the CDR3 reads CASSIGGAGAFEQYF. The CDR3 nucleotides read TGTGCCAGTAGTATAGGCGGCGCAGGGGCCTTCGAGCAGTACTTC.

The V call is TRBV19, the J call TRBJ2-1; 9 positions agree with TRBD1. Trimming at V came to 5 bases and at J to 9 bases, leaving 5 bases not matched to a gene. Germline assignment: CDR1 LNHDA and CDR2 SQIVND (reference sequence). CDR3 length: 13 residues. The CDR3 reads CASSPWTGAEQFF. In DNA form, the CDR3 reads TGTGCCAGTAGTCCCTGGACAGGGGCTGAGCAGTTCTTC.

This chain joins TRBV7-9 and TRBJ2-7; a weak D match, TRBD2 (5 bases). This CDR3 has 13 residues. CDR1 and CDR2 from the germline V gene are SEHNR and FQNEAQ (reference sequence). The V and J ends lost 3 bases and 6 bases respectively, with 12 bases between them. CDR3 sequence (DNA): TGTGCCAGCAGCTTTTTCCCGGGAAGCGAGCAGTACTTC. This translates into CASSFFPGSEQYF.